A single sample is the source of the 25 T cell receptor beta chains below, sequenced in a study of blood T cell repertoires in COVID-19. Measured with immunoSEQ multiplex PCR; TCRdb has only the in-frame clones, and not every one. The sample consists of roughly 87,000 clones, about 87% of them appearing once. The source material was peripheral blood. These receptors came from a man in his fifties or sixties with acute or convalescent COVID-19.

This clone was found a few times. The rearrangement uses TRBV6-5 and TRBJ1-3, with D tentatively TRBD1 (6 bases). The germline V gene has CDR1 MNHEY and CDR2 SVGAGI. V was cut by 5 bases and J by 2 bases, with 13 bases left in between. The CDR3 runs 15 residues. CDR3 nucleotides: TGTGCCAGCAGTCTTCAGGGGCTCGCTGGAAACACCATATATTTT. Its translation is CASSLQGLAGNTIYF.

The rearrangement joins TRBV6-2 or TRBV6-3 to TRBJ1-3; D not resolved. Trimming took 2 bases from V and 2 from J, leaving 7 bases between them. There are 14 residues in the CDR3. Germline V CDR1 and CDR2: MNHEY, SVGEGT. CDR3 DNA sequence: TGTGCCAGCAGTTACGGAGGGCCTGGAAACACCATATATTTT. It specifies CASSYGGPGNTIYF.

The chain joins TRBV7-8 to TRBJ2-7, with TRBD2 matching 14 bases. The V gene's germline CDR1 is SGHVS and CDR2 FQNEAQ. V was clipped by 1 base and J by 4 bases; unmatched bases: 3. The CDR3 runs to 16 residues. The CDR3 spells CASSLGGLAGVYEQYF. CDR3 nucleotides: TGTGCCAGCAGCTTAGGGGGACTAGCGGGAGTATACGAGCAGTACTTC.

The gene calls are TRBV5-1 and TRBJ2-3, with 10 positions matching TRBD1. This CDR3 comprises 17 residues. Trimming cost V 0 bases and J 4 bases; bases outside gene matches: 8. Germline CDR1 reads SGHRS; CDR2 reads YFSETQ. The CDR3 DNA is TGCGCCAGCAGCTTGGATGGGACAGGGGTCGGATCAGATACGCAGTATTTT. Amino acid sequence: CASSLDGTGVGSDTQYF. The full variable domain, with the rest looked up from reference TRBV5-1 and TRBJ2-3, is KAGVTQTPRYLIKTRGQQVTLSCSPISGHRSVSWYQQTPGQGLQFLFEYFSETQRNKGNFPGRFSGRQFSNSRSEMNVSTLELGDSALYLCASSLDGTGVGSDTQYFGPGTRLTVL.

This rearrangement joins TRBV19 to TRBJ1-1; D perhaps matches TRBD1 (6 bases). V lost 7 bases, J lost 1 base, and 19 bases lay in between. CDR1 and CDR2 from the germline V gene are LNHDA and SQIVND (reference sequence). This CDR3 is built from 16 residues. The CDR3 bases are TGTGCCAGTACTAGCAAAGGGGGGGCGGCGAACACTGAAGCTTTCTTT. Translation: CASTSKGGAANTEAFF. The whole variable domain, remainder taken from reference TRBV19 and TRBJ1-1, is DGGITQSPKYLFRKEGQNVTLSCEQNLNHDAMYWYRQDPGQGLRLIYYSQIVNDFQKGDIAEGYSVSREKKESFPLTVTSAQKNPTAFYLCASTSKGGAANTEAFFGQGTRLTVV.

The V and J genes are TRBV11-3 and TRBJ2-7; 8 positions agree with TRBD1. CDR1 is SGHNT and CDR2 is YENEEA in the germline V gene. The V and J ends lost 4 bases and 1 base, in that order; junction bases with no gene match: 3. The CDR3 has 14 residues. The CDR3, as DNA: TGTGCCAGCAGCTCCGGGACAGGTTCCTACGAGCAGTACTTC. Protein: CASSSGTGSYEQYF.

The V and J genes are TRBV4-2 and TRBJ2-3; D possibly corresponds to TRBD2 (6 bases). CDR3 length: 16 amino acids. Germline V CDR1 and CDR2: LGHNA, YNFKEQ. Trimming pared 4 bases from V and 2 bases from J, leaving 16 bases between. CDR3 in DNA: TGTGCCAGCAGCCGAGGAGCGGGTCGACTCACAGATACGCAGTATTTT. This gives the protein CASSRGAGRLTDTQYF.

The chain recombines TRBV9 with TRBJ2-2, with 11 bases fitting TRBD2. CDR3 size: 15 residues. V lost 4 bases to trimming and J lost 3 bases; unmatched junction nucleotides: 2. Germline V gene lookup returns CDR1 SGDLS and CDR2 YYNGEE. For the CDR3, the DNA is TGTGCCAGCAGCAGGACTAGCGGGTACACCGGGGAGCTGTTTTTT. Protein sequence: CASSRTSGYTGELFF. Complete variable domain (other parts from reference TRBV9 and TRBJ2-2): DSGVTQTPKHLITATGQRVTLRCSPRSGDLSVYWYQQSLDQGLQFLIQYYNGEERAKGNILERFSAQQFPDLHSELNLSSLELGDSALYFCASSRTSGYTGELFFGEGSRLTVL.

V usage is TRBV20-1 and J usage is TRBJ2-7; D may be TRBD1 (5 bases). The CDR3 has 9 amino acids. V lost 2 bases to trimming and J lost 12 bases, with 8 bases between them. Germline CDR1 and CDR2: DFQATT and SNEGSKA (reference sequence). The DNA of the CDR3 is TGCAGTGCTAGACAGGGCCTGTACTTC. It specifies CSARQGLYF.

The chain joins TRBV11-2 to TRBJ2-7; 10 nucleotides align to TRBD2. Germline loops: CDR1 SGHAT, CDR2 FQNNGV. V was pared by 1 base and J by 2 bases, with 2 bases of the junction left unmatched. The CDR3 covers 15 residues. CDR3 protein: CASSLGLAGPYEQYF. Written as DNA, the CDR3 is TGTGCCAGCAGCTTAGGACTAGCGGGCCCCTACGAGCAGTACTTC. Complete variable domain (other parts from reference TRBV11-2 and TRBJ2-7): EAGVAQSPRYKIIEKRQSVAFWCNPISGHATLYWYQQILGQGPKLLIQFQNNGVVDDSQLPKDRFSAERLKGVDSTLKIQPAKLEDSAVYLCASSLGLAGPYEQYFGPGTRLTVT.

As DNA, the CDR3 is TGTGCCAGCAGTGTGACAGGTAGCTCCTACGAGCAGTACTTC. Protein product: CASSVTGSSYEQYF. This chain connects TRBV27 to TRBJ2-7; TRBD1 might be the D (6 bases). The CDR3 is 14 amino acids. V lost 5 bases and J 0 bases, leaving 11 bases between the germline ends. Germline values: CDR1 MNHEY, CDR2 SMNVEV (reference sequence).

V gene TRBV12-3 or TRBV12-4 combines with J gene TRBJ2-2, with D possibly TRBD2 on 6 matching bases. Trimming stripped 6 bases from V and 5 bases from J, with 7 bases between. This CDR3 comprises 12 residues. Here the CDR3 DNA reads TGTGCCAGCAGGGGGGGAACCGGGGAGCTGTTTTTT. Protein product: CASRGGTGELFF.

Only one count was recorded for this clone. The chain is built from TRBV5-1 and TRBJ1-5; 9 nucleotides match TRBD1. The CDR3 is 16 residues long. Germline V gene data show CDR1 as SGHRS and CDR2 as YFSETQ. The J segment lost 4 bases and the V segment lost 0 bases, leaving 5 bases of the junction unmatched. CDR3 nucleotides: TGCGCCAGCAGCTTGGAGCCCGGGACAGGGAATCAGCCCCAGCATTTT. This sequence encodes CASSLEPGTGNQPQHF.

This chain joins TRBV5-1 and TRBJ1-4; no clear D gene. The CDR3 contains 14 residues. V gave up 1 base and J gave up 8 bases, with 12 bases separating them. The germline gives CDR1 SGHRS, CDR2 YFSETQ. The CDR3 DNA reads as TGCGCCAGCAGCTTGACAACAGCAGGAGAAAAACTGTTTTTT. Protein: CASSLTTAGEKLFF.

V and J are TRBV4-1 and TRBJ2-1; TRBD1 aligns across 7 bases. Germline values: CDR1 MGHRA, CDR2 YSYEKL. J gave up 7 bases and V 0 bases, and 9 bases lay outside the gene matches. The CDR3 is made up of 16 amino acids. The CDR3 sequence is CASSQDVLGGRNEQFF. CDR3 bases: TGCGCCAGCAGCCAAGATGTATTAGGGGGCAGGAATGAGCAGTTCTTC.

The rearrangement links TRBV5-1 to TRBJ2-7; D is perhaps TRBD1 (5 bases). The germline V gene encodes CDR1 SGHRS and CDR2 YFSETQ. Trimming stripped 1 base from V and 0 bases from J, with 11 bases between. CDR3 size: 15 residues. The CDR3 nucleotides are TGCGCCAGCAGCTTGCTCAGGGATAGCTCCTACGAGCAGTACTTC. Translation: CASSLLRDSSYEQYF.

The V and J genes are TRBV2 and TRBJ2-5; 13 positions agree with TRBD2. This CDR3 contains 16 residues. V trimming: 3 bases; J trimming: 5 bases; junction bases outside the gene matches: 6. The V gene's germline CDR1 is SNHLY and CDR2 FYNNEI. Here the CDR3 reads CASSDVGTSGMETQYF. The CDR3 DNA reads TGTGCCAGCAGTGACGTCGGGACTAGCGGGATGGAGACCCAGTACTTC.

V usage is TRBV2 and J usage is TRBJ2-3; D is perhaps TRBD2 (6 bases). The V gene's germline CDR1 is SNHLY and CDR2 FYNNEI. The CDR3 runs 12 residues. The V end lost 8 bases, the J end lost 8 bases, and 14 bases lay between the germline ends. CDR3 loop: CASGTPPSTQYF. The CDR3 DNA is TGTGCCAGCGGGACTCCCCCCAGTACGCAGTATTTT. The entire variable domain, with the rest obtained from reference TRBV2 and TRBJ2-3, is as follows: EPEVTQTPSHQVTQMGQEVILRCVPISNHLYFYWYRQILGQKVEFLVSFYNNEISEKSEIFDDQFSVERPDGSNFTLKIRSTKLEDSAMYFCASGTPPSTQYFGPGTRLTVL.

This chain uses TRBV5-6 with TRBJ2-3; 11 nucleotides line up with TRBD2. Germline-derived CDR1 and CDR2 are SGHDT and YYEEEE. The V and J ends lost 0 bases and 4 bases, in that order; junction bases with no gene match: 4. This CDR3 contains 16 residues. CDR3 in DNA: TGTGCCAGCAGCTTGGTGTCTAGCGGGAGGTCAGATACGCAGTATTTT. This sequence encodes CASSLVSSGRSDTQYF.

The chain couples TRBV5-8 to TRBJ2-1; TRBD1 is a possible D gene (6 bases). Germline CDR1 SGHTS, CDR2 YDEGEE. V was cut by 4 bases and J by 7 bases, with 9 bases left in between. This CDR3 comprises 12 residues. CDR3 region: CASSRTANEQFF. CDR3 DNA: TGTGCCAGCAGCAGGACAGCAAATGAGCAGTTCTTC. Using reference TRBV5-8 and TRBJ2-1 for the parts outside the CDR3, the full variable domain is EAGVTQSPTHLIKTRGQQATLRCSPISGHTSVYWYQQALGLGLQFLLWYDEGEERNRGNFPPRFSGRQFPNYSSELNVNALELEDSALYLCASSRTANEQFFGPGTRLTVL.

In its sample, this clone was seen once. V is TRBV10-2 and J is TRBJ2-7, with 7 bases identical to TRBD2. CDR1 and CDR2 from the germline V gene are WSHSY and SAAADI. Trimming cost V 3 bases and J 12 bases; bases outside gene matches: 11. This CDR3 has 13 residues. The CDR3 is CASSEFIYLAGYF. The CDR3 region has the DNA TGCGCCAGCAGTGAATTTATCTATTTAGCGGGGTACTTC.

This rearrangement joins TRBV6-6 to TRBJ2-5; D may be TRBD1 (6 bases). Germline V gene data show CDR1 as MNHNY and CDR2 as SVGAGI (reference sequence). The length of the CDR3 is 13 residues. Trimming removed 6 bases from V and 2 bases from J, with 10 bases in between. This chain's CDR3 is CASRDSTQETQYF. DNA for the CDR3: TGTGCCAGCAGGGACAGCACACAAGAGACCCAGTACTTC.

The rearrangement joins TRBV20-1 to TRBJ2-1, with TRBD2 matching 8 bases. The CDR3 contains 13 residues. Trimming cost V 3 bases and J 9 bases; bases outside gene matches: 7. Germline V gene data show CDR1 as DFQATT and CDR2 as SNEGSKA (reference sequence). The CDR3 sequence is CSASMVAGSEQFF. CDR3 in DNA: TGCAGTGCTAGTATGGTAGCGGGATCTGAGCAGTTCTTC.

The chain employs TRBV5-1 and TRBJ2-3, with D perhaps matching TRBD1 (6 bases). This CDR3 contains 15 residues. Germline V gene data show CDR1 as SGHRS and CDR2 as YFSETQ. V lost 3 bases, J lost 2 bases, and 13 bases lay in between. The CDR3 protein is CASSSDGDNTDTQYF. The CDR3 coding sequence is TGCGCCAGCAGCTCGGACGGGGACAACACAGATACGCAGTATTTT.

This chain joins TRBV5-1 and TRBJ1-2; 8 positions agree with TRBD1. Germline V gives CDR1 SGHRS, CDR2 YFSETQ. The CDR3 runs 16 residues. The junction had 12 bases not matched to a gene; V was cut back by 4 bases and J by 4 bases. The CDR3 sequence is CASSQRGQASPYGYTF. The CDR3 DNA follows: TGCGCCAGCAGCCAGAGGGGACAGGCCTCCCCCTATGGCTACACCTTC.